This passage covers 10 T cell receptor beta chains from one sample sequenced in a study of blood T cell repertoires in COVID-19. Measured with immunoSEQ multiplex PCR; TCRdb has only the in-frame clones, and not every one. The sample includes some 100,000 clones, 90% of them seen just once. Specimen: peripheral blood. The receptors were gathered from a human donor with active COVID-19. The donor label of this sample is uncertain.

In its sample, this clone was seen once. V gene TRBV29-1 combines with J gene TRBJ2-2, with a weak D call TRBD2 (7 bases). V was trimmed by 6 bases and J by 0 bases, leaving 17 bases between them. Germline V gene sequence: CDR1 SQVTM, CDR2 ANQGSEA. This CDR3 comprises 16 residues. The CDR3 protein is CSVGAAGDANTGELFF. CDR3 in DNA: TGCAGCGTGGGGGCTGCGGGGGACGCGAACACCGGGGAGCTGTTTTTT.

The CDR3, as DNA: TGTGCCAGCAGCTCAACCGGGACAGGGTTCAATGAGCAGTTCTTC. It is translated as CASSSTGTGFNEQFF. The chain uses TRBV7-9 and TRBJ2-1; 9 bases are shared with TRBD1. Losses at the gene ends were 4 bases for V and 6 bases for J; bases not matched to a gene: 7. CDR3 length: 15 amino acids. Germline V gene sequence: CDR1 SEHNR, CDR2 FQNEAQ (reference sequence).

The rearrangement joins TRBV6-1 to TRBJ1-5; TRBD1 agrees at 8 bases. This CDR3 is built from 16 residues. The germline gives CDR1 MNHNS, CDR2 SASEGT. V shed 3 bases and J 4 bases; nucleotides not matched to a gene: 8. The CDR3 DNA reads TGTGCCAGCAGTGAGGCCAGGGGGCTCGGGAATCAGCCCCAGCATTTT. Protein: CASSEARGLGNQPQHF.

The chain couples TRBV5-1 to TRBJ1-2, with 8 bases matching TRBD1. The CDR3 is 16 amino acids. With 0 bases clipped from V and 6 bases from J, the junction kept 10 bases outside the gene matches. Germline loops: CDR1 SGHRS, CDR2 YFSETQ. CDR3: CASSLDTTGGRNGYTF. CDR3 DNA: TGCGCCAGCAGCTTGGACACTACAGGGGGAAGAAATGGCTACACCTTC.

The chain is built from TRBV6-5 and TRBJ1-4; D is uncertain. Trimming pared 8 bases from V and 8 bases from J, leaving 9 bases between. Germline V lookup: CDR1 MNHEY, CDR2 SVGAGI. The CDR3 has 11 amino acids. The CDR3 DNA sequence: TGTGCCAGCTCGGAGTGGGAAAAACTGTTTTTT. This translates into CASSEWEKLFF.

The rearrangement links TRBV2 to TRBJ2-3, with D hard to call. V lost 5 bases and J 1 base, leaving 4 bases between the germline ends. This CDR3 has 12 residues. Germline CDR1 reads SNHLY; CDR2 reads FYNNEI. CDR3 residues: CASSRGTDTQYF. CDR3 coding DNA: TGTGCCAGCAGTCGAGGCACAGATACGCAGTATTTT.

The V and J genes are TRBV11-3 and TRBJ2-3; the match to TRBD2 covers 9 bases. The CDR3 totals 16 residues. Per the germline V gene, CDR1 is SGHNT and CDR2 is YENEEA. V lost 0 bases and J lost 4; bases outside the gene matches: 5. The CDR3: CASSLEAGGPADTQYF. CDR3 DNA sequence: TGTGCCAGCAGCTTAGAGGCGGGGGGGCCTGCAGATACGCAGTATTTT.

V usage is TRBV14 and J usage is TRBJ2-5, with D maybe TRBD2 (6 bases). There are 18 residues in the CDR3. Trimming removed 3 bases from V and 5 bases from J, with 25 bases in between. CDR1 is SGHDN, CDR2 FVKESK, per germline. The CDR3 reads CASSHSLPGPIGGETQYF. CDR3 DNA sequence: TGTGCCAGCAGCCATTCCCTGCCGGGACCCATTGGGGGGGAGACCCAGTACTTC.

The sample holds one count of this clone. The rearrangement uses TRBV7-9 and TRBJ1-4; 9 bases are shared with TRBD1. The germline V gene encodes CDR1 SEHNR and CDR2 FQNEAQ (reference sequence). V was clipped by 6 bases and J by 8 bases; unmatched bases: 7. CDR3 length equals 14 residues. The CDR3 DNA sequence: TGTGCCAGCAGTACACAGGGGGCGCTGGAAAAACTGTTTTTT. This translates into CASSTQGALEKLFF.

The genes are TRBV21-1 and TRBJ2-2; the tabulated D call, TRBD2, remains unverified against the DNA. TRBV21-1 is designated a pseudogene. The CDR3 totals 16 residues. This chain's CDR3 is CASSTRIKGGSGELFF. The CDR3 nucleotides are TGTGCCAGCAGCACTAGAATCAAAGGAGGGTCCGGGGAGCTGTTTTTT.